These 16 T cell receptor beta chains originate from one sample sequenced in a study of blood T cells in healthy people across ages. Combining a sample-barcoded 5' primer with a J-beta primer mix, a second PCR ran for roughly 7 to 12 cycles. TCRdb ran MiXCR on the 5' RACE reads and lists one entry per CDR3 protein. The profile shows about 800,000 distinct CDR3 sequences, roughly 25% of them singletons. These same data were also listed under a study on T cells of mothers and their children.

Sequenced material: blood. These receptors came from a boy aged 10-17 years in good health.

This clonotype has just a few counts. The chain is built from TRBV7-9 and TRBJ2-5, with TRBD1 matching 7 bases. Gene TRBJ2-7 matches the end of the DNA better, so the J call may be wrong. This CDR3 is 15 amino acids long. Per germline, CDR1 SEHNR and CDR2 FQNEAQ (reference sequence). The CDR3 region is CASSPLSEGAYEQYF. CDR3 DNA: TGTGCCAGCAGTCCCCTGAGCGAGGGGGCGTACGAGCAGTACTTC.

The chain carries TRBV7-8 and TRBJ2-7; perhaps TRBD1 as D (6 bases). The V end lost 3 bases, the J end lost 4 bases, and 19 bases lay between the germline ends. The CDR3 is 16 amino acids. From germline, CDR1 is SGHVS and CDR2 FQNEAQ. This CDR3 is CASSFSLYRVSYEQYF. CDR3 nucleotide sequence: TGTGCCAGCAGCTTCTCATTATACAGGGTATCTTACGAGCAGTACTTC.

The genes are TRBV5-1 and TRBJ2-3, with D perhaps matching TRBD2 (6 bases). Germline-derived CDR1 and CDR2 are SGHRS and YFSETQ. V lost 4 bases, J lost 1 base, and 16 bases lay in between. CDR3 length: 16 amino acids. CDR3 DNA: TGCGCCAGCAGCCCGGGGGACTCGACCCGCACAGATACGCAGTATTTT. The encoded protein is CASSPGDSTRTDTQYF.

This clonotype was found a few times. The gene calls are TRBV28 and TRBJ2-5; 7 positions agree with TRBD1. The DNA end is more similar to TRBJ2-7, so the J call may be wrong. The germline V gene encodes CDR1 MDHEN and CDR2 SYDVKM. The CDR3 has 14 amino acids. The CDR3 here is CASSLYRGAYEQYF. The CDR3 coding sequence is TGTGCCAGCAGTTTGTACAGGGGAGCTTACGAGCAGTACTTC.

A few counts support this clonotype. The chain carries TRBV6-2 or TRBV6-3 and TRBJ1-5; perhaps TRBD1 as D (5 bases). The length of the CDR3 is 15 residues. V was cut by 6 bases and J by 3 bases, with 15 bases left in between. Per the germline V gene, CDR1 is MNHEY and CDR2 is SVGEGT. The CDR3 sequence: CASRRHGDFNQPQHF. The CDR3 DNA reads as TGTGCCAGCAGAAGACACGGGGACTTCAATCAGCCCCAGCATTTT.

CDR3 loop: CSARDRGQGIFYGEKLFF. In DNA, the CDR3 is TGCAGTGCTAGAGATCGGGGACAGGGTATTTTCTACGGTGAAAAACTGTTTTTT. The chain combines TRBV20-1 with TRBJ1-4; 9 bases match TRBD1. The CDR3 has 18 residues. Germline trimming cut 0 bases from V and 7 bases from J; bases unmatched to any gene: 15. In germline, CDR1 is DFQATT, CDR2 SNEGSKA (reference sequence).

The V call is TRBV4-1, the J call TRBJ1-5; 8 bases fit TRBD1. Trimming cost V 1 base and J 4 bases; bases outside gene matches: 3. Germline CDR1 MGHRA, CDR2 YSYEKL. This CDR3 spans 15 amino acids. In nucleotides, the CDR3 is TGCGCCAGCAGCCAAGCCGGGACAGGTAATCAGCCCCAGCATTTT. Its translation: CASSQAGTGNQPQHF.

This clonotype was found a few times. The genes are TRBV29-1 and TRBJ2-1, with D perhaps matching TRBD2 (6 bases). The length of the CDR3 is 14 residues. The germline gives CDR1 SQVTM, CDR2 ANQGSEA. Trimming shortened V by 6 bases and J by 0 bases, and 12 bases separated the two germline ends. CDR3 coding DNA: TGCAGCGTCCCCGCGGGGAGCTCCTACAATGAGCAGTTCTTC. This gives the protein CSVPAGSSYNEQFF.

The gene calls are TRBV6-5 and TRBJ2-5; 10 bases align to TRBD2. The J call may not be correct, given that the DNA end is closer to TRBJ2-7. Germline V gives CDR1 MNHEY, CDR2 SVGAGI. CDR3 length equals 15 residues. The CDR3: CASSPTSGLSAEQYF. The CDR3 DNA is TGTGCCAGCAGCCCGACTAGCGGGTTATCAGCCGAGCAGTACTTC.

This clonotype showed up just a few times. Likely a read error: the CDR3 ends without its conserved phenylalanine or tryptophan. The chain uses TRBV20-1 and TRBJ2-1; D is possibly TRBD2 (6 bases). Trimming took 3 bases from V and 0 from J, leaving 15 bases between them. The CDR3 covers 16 residues. CDR1 and CDR2 from the germline V gene are DFQATT and SNEGSKA (reference sequence). CDR3 sequence: CSARGDSLSSYNEQFL. The CDR3 region has the DNA TGCAGTGCTAGGGGGGACTCTCTAAGCTCCTACAATGAGCAGTTCCTC.

This clonotype occurred many times. The chain joins TRBV2 to TRBJ1-4, with TRBD1 matching 11 bases. Trimming cost V 0 bases and J 7 bases; bases outside gene matches: 1. The CDR3 sequence is 15 residues long. Germline V CDR1 and CDR2: SNHLY, FYNNEI. Here the CDR3 DNA reads TGTGCCAGCAGTGAAGCCGGGACAGGGGGTGAAAAACTGTTTTTT. Translated: CASSEAGTGGEKLFF.

This clonotype has only a few counts. This chain connects TRBV7-2 to TRBJ2-7; D not certain. The CDR3 has 14 amino acids. Looked up from germline, CDR1 is SGHTA and CDR2 is FQGNSA. V was cut by 1 base and J by 3 bases, with 10 bases left in between. This CDR3 reads CASSLGGQRYEQYF. In DNA form, the CDR3 reads TGTGCCAGCAGCTTAGGAGGCCAGCGCTACGAGCAGTACTTC.

The gene calls are TRBV28 and TRBJ1-5, with 8 nucleotides matching TRBD1. The germline V gene has CDR1 MDHEN and CDR2 SYDVKM. J was trimmed by 1 base and V by 3 bases; bases with no gene match: 2. This CDR3 is 15 amino acids long. The CDR3 DNA reads as TGTGCCAGCAGTTTGAGACAGGGGAGCAATCAGCCCCAGCATTTT. This translates into CASSLRQGSNQPQHF. Full variable domain (missing parts from reference TRBV28 and TRBJ1-5): DVKVTQSSRYLVKRTGEKVFLECVQDMDHENMFWYRQDPGLGLRLIYFSYDVKMKEKGDIPEGYSVSREKKERFSLILESASTNQTSMYLCASSLRQGSNQPQHFGDGTRLSIL.

This clonotype was counted ten times or more. The V gene is TRBV6-5, the J gene TRBJ2-7, with 8 positions matching TRBD2. From germline, CDR1 is MNHEY and CDR2 SVGAGI. The ends lost 11 bases at V and 4 bases at J; junction bases unmatched: 40. The CDR3 sequence is 23 residues long. CDR3 in amino acids: CASRALPGLVLGSKNRLGYEQYF. DNA for the CDR3: TGTGCCTCCCGGGCGCTTCCGGGACTAGTCTTGGGATCTAAAAACCGATTGGGGTACGAGCAGTACTTC.

The rearrangement uses TRBV10-3 and TRBJ2-5; perhaps D is TRBD1 or TRBD2 (5 bases each). The germline CDR1 and CDR2 sequences are ENHRY and SYGVKD. The CDR3 has 12 residues. V dropped 11 bases and J dropped 1 base, with 11 bases sitting between them. In DNA, the CDR3 is TGTGCCTCCGGGGCCAGCCAAGAGACCCAGTACTTC. It yields the protein CASGASQETQYF.

This chain connects TRBV29-1 to TRBJ2-1; TRBD2 agrees at 13 bases. The V and J ends lost 6 bases and 0 bases, in that order; junction bases with no gene match: 11. The CDR3 contains 18 residues. The V gene's germline CDR1 is SQVTM and CDR2 ANQGSEA. Written as DNA, the CDR3 is TGCAGCGTCCCGGGACTAGCGGGAATCCGTAGCTCCTACAATGAGCAGTTCTTC. Translating it yields CSVPGLAGIRSSYNEQFF.